These T cell receptor beta chains were read from a single sample in a study of vaccination and CD4 T cells after COVID-19. These receptors' targets are unknown. TCRdb redid the calling of the PCR reads with MiXCR, one entry per CDR3 protein. The sample has more than 3,500 distinct CDR3 sequences; 17% are singletons. The sequenced sample consisted of CD4+ T cells from blood, cultured in vitro. The receptors stem from a human donor who had recovered from COVID-19. The CDR3 runs from the conserved cysteine through the conserved F or W. Fields, in order: J gene, clone size, D gene, V gene, CDR3 protein, CDR3 DNA. The D gene is left open where the match is weak. Rows may omit the clone size; those that give it use once, few, many or a size class.

TRBJ1-2,medium-sized,NA,TRBV20-1,CSARDLGRGYYGYTF,TGCAGTGCTAGAGATCTCGGTAGGGGTTATTATGGCTACACCTTC
TRBJ2-7,NA,NA,TRBV28,CASSSTGRAYEQYF,TGTGCCAGCAGTTCGACAGGGAGGGCCTACGAGCAGTACTTC
TRBJ1-1,few,NA,TRBV30,CAWTGAPWDTEAFF,TGTGCCTGGACAGGGGCCCCATGGGACACTGAAGCTTTCTTT
TRBJ1-6,few,TRBD1,TRBV6-5,CASSYGIGTAQSSYNSPLHF,TGTGCCAGCAGTTACGGAATAGGGACAGCTCAAAGCTCCTATAATTCACCCCTCCACTTT
TRBJ2-5,NA,NA,TRBV12-3/TRBV12-4,CASKGDYETQYF,TGTGCCAGCAAGGGGGACTACGAGACCCAGTACTTC
TRBJ2-5,medium-sized,TRBD2,TRBV6-1,CASRGRGGEETQYF,TGTGCCAGTCGTGGTCGGGGGGGCGAAGAGACCCAGTACTTC
TRBJ2-7,NA,NA,TRBV28,CASTSHYEQYF,TGTGCCAGCACGTCCCACTACGAGCAGTACTTC
TRBJ2-5,few,NA,TRBV18,CASSLTGLEETQYF,TGTGCCAGCTCCCTGACAGGCCTAGAAGAGACCCAGTACTTC
TRBJ2-7,NA,NA,TRBV18,CASSPPYNVAQQYF,TGTGCCAGCTCACCACCCTATAATGTCGCCCAGCAGTACTTC
TRBJ1-2,NA,NA,TRBV30,CAWSVSGLGGYTF,TGTGCCTGGAGTGTTTCAGGGTTAGGAGGCTACACCTTC
TRBJ1-4,NA,NA,TRBV6-1,CASSPLVGQATNEKLFF,TGTGCCAGCAGTCCCCTGGTGGGGCAGGCAACTAATGAAAAACTGTTTTTT
TRBJ1-1,few,NA,TRBV20-1,CSATSLNTEAFF,TGCAGTGCTACATCACTGAACACTGAAGCTTTCTTT
TRBJ1-1,few,NA,TRBV5-1,CASSPGGGTDTEAFF,TGCGCCAGCAGCCCCGGGGGGGGGACGGACACTGAAGCTTTCTTT
TRBJ2-5,medium-sized,TRBD2,TRBV15,CATSRDPAGGQETQYF,TGTGCCACCAGCAGAGATCCAGCGGGGGGGCAAGAGACCCAGTACTTC
TRBJ2-3,NA,TRBD2,TRBV5-1,CASSSLLTGGNVDTQYF,TGCGCCAGCAGCTCCCTTTTGACGGGGGGTAATGTGGATACGCAGTATTTT
TRBJ1-1,medium-sized,NA,TRBV7-9,CASSLEMNTEAFF,TGTGCCAGCAGCTTAGAAATGAACACTGAAGCTTTCTTT
TRBJ2-2,NA,TRBD1,TRBV29-1,CSVSLGGLNTGELFF,TGCAGCGTTTCTCTAGGGGGCCTAAACACCGGGGAGCTGTTTTTT
TRBJ1-2,once,TRBD1,TRBV18,CASSPPSTGGKGYGYTF,TGTGCCAGCTCACCACCCTCGACAGGGGGCAAAGGCTATGGCTACACCTTC
TRBJ2-1,NA,NA,TRBV6-1,CASRRGDNEQFF,TGTGCCAGCAGACGCGGGGACAATGAGCAGTTCTTC
TRBJ1-4,NA,NA,TRBV30,CAWGVFLNEKLFF,TGTGCCTGGGGCGTTTTCCTGAATGAAAAACTGTTTTTT
TRBJ2-3,NA,NA,TRBV1,CTSSPPWGGGDRTDTQYF,TGCACCAGCAGCCCACCGTGGGGCGGGGGGGATCGCACAGATACGCAGTATTTT
TRBJ2-5,NA,NA,TRBV11-2,CASSSFIGFGIGETQYF,TGTGCCAGCAGCTCCTTCATTGGCTTTGGTATAGGAGAGACCCAGTACTTC
TRBJ1-1,few,NA,TRBV12-3/TRBV12-4,CASSFGGNTEAFF,TGTGCCAGCAGTTTTGGGGGGAACACTGAAGCTTTCTTT
TRBJ2-3,medium-sized,NA,TRBV6-1,CASSAPGSRNPTDTQYF,TGTGCCAGCAGTGCCCCGGGTTCCCGAAACCCCACAGATACGCAGTATTTT
TRBJ1-4,NA,NA,TRBV12-3/TRBV12-4,CASSLRVEKLFF,TGTGCCAGCAGCTTACGGGTAGAAAAACTGTTTTTT
TRBJ1-2,medium-sized,NA,TRBV27,CASKSDGGLRRGYTF,TGTGCCAGCAAGTCGGACGGGGGGCTCCGCCGTGGCTACACCTTC
TRBJ1-1,few,TRBD1,TRBV11-2,CASSLTGVQAFF,TGTGCCAGCAGCTTGACAGGGGTTCAAGCTTTCTTT
TRBJ2-1,NA,TRBD2,TRBV27,CASSRPGLAYNEQFF,TGTGCCAGCAGCCGCCCGGGACTAGCGTACAATGAGCAGTTCTTC
TRBJ2-5,large,NA,TRBV6-1,CASRRGDETQYF,TGTGCCAGCAGGAGGGGCGACGAGACCCAGTACTTC
TRBJ2-5,few,TRBD2,TRBV30,CAWSMIAGAETQYF,TGTGCCTGGAGTATGATAGCGGGGGCAGAGACCCAGTACTTC
TRBJ1-2,NA,TRBD1,TRBV27,CASSQQGAYGYTF,TGTGCCAGCAGCCAACAGGGGGCCTATGGCTACACCTTC
TRBJ1-4,NA,NA,TRBV3-1,CASSLLPLRGLREKLFF,TGTGCCAGCAGCCTACTACCGCTCCGGGGCCTGCGGGAAAAACTGTTTTTT
TRBJ2-2,NA,TRBD1,TRBV3-1,CASSRQGAGGELFF,TGTGCCAGCAGTCGACAGGGGGCTGGCGGGGAGCTGTTTTTT